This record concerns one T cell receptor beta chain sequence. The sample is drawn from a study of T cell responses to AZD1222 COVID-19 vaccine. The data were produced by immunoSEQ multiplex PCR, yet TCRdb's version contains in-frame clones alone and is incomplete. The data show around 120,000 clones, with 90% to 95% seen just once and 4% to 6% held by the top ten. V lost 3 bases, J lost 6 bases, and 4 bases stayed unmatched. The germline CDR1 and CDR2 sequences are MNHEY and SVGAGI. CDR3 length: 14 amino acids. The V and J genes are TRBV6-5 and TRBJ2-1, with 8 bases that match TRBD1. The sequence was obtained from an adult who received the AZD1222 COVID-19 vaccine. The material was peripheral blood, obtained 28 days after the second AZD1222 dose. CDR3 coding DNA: TGTGCCAGCAGTTATTGGACAGGGACCAATGAGCAGTTCTTC. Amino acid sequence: CASSYWTGTNEQFF.